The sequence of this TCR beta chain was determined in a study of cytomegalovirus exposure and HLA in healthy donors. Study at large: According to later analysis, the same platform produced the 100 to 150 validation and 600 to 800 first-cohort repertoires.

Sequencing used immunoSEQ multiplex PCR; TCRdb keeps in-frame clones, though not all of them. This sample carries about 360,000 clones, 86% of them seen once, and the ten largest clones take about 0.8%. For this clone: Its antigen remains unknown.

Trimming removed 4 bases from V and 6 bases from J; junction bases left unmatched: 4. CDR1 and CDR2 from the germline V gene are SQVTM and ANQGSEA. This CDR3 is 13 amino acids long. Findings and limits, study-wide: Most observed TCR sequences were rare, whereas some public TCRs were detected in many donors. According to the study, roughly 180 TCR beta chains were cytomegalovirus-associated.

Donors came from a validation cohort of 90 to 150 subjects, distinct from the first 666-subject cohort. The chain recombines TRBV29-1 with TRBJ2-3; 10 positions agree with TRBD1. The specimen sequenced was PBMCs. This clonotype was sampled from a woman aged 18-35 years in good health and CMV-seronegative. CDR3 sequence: CSVVRQGADTQYF. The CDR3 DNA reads TGCAGCGTTGTCAGACAGGGGGCTGATACGCAGTATTTT.